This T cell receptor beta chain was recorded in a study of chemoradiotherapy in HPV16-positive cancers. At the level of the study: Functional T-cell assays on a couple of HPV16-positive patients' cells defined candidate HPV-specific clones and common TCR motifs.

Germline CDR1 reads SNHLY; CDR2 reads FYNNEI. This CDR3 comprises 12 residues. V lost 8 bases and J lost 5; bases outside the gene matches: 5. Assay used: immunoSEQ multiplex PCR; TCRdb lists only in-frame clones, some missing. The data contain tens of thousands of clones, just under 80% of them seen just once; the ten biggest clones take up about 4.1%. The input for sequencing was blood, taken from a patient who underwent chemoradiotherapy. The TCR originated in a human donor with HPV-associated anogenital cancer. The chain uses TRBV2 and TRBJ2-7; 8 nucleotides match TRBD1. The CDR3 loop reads CASYRGTHEQYF. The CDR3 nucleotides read TGTGCCAGCTACAGGGGGACACACGAGCAGTACTTC.